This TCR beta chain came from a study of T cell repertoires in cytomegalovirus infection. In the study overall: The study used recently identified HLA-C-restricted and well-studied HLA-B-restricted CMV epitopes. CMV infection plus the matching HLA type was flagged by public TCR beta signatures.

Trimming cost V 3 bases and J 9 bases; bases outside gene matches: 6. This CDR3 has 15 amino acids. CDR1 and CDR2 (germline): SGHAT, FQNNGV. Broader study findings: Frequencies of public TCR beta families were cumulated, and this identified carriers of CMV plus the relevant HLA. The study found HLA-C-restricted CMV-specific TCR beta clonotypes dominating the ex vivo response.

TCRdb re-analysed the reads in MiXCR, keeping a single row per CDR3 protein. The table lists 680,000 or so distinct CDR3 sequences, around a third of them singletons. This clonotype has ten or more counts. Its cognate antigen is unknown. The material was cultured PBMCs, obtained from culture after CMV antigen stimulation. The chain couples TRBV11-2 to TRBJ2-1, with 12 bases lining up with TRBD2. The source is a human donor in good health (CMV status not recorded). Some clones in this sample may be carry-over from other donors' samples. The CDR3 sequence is CASSLGLAGGIEQFF. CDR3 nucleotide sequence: TGTGCCAGCAGCTTGGGCCTAGCGGGAGGGATTGAGCAGTTCTTC.